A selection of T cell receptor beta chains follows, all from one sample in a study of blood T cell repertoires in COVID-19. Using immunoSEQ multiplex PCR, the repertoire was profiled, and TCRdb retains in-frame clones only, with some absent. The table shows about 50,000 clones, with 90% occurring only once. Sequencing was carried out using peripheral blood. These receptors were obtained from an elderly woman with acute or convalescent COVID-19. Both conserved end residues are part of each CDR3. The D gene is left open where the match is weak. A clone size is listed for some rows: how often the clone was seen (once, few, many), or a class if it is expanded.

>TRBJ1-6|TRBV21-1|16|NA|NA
CASSKGWQTDNSPLHF
TGTGCCAGCAGCAAAGGGTGGCAGACAGATAATTCACCCCTCCACTTT
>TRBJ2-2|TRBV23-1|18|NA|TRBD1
CASSPRLRDSINTGELFF
TGCGCCAGCAGCCCTCGGCTTCGGGACAGTATTAACACCGGGGAGCTGTTTTTT
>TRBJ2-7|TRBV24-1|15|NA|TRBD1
CATSAKTGGFYEQYF
TGTGCCACCAGTGCCAAGACAGGGGGGTTCTACGAGCAGTACTTC
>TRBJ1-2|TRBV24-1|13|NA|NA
CATSDLQGRAYTF
TGTGCCACCAGTGATTTGCAGGGAAGAGCCTACACCTTC
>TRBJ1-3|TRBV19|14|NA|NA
CASSIVFSGNTIYF
TGTGCCAGTAGTATAGTCTTCTCTGGAAACACCATATATTTT
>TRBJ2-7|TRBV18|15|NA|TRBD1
CASSPRGQGTYEQYF
TGTGCCAGCTCACCGCGGGGACAGGGAACCTACGAGCAGTACTTC
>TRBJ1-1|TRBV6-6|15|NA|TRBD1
CASSYSSVTGPEAFF
TGTGCCAGCAGTTACTCGAGTGTGACAGGGCCTGAAGCTTTCTTT
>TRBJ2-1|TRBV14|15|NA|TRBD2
CASSRSLAGGVEQFF
TGTGCCAGCAGCCGTAGTCTAGCGGGAGGGGTTGAGCAGTTCTTC
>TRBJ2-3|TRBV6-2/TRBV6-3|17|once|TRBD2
CASSYSKLAGVSDTQYF
TGTGCCAGCAGTTACTCGAAACTAGCGGGAGTTTCCGATACGCAGTATTTT
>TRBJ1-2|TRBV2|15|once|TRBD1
CASSLQGPTGYGYTF
TGTGCCAGCAGTCTACAGGGGCCAACGGGCTATGGCTACACCTTC